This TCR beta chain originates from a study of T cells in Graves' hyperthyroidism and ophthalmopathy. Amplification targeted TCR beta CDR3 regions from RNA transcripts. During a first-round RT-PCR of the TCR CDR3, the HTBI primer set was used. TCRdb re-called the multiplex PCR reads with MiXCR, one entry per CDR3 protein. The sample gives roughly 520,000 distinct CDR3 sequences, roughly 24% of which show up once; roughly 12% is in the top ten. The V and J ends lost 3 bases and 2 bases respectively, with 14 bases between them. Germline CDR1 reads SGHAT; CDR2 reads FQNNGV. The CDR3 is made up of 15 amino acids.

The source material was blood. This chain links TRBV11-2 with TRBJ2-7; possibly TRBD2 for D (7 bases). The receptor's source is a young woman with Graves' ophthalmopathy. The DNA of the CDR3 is TGTGCCAGCAGCTTGAATAGGGGGGGTCCCTACGAGCAGTACTTC. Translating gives CASSLNRGGPYEQYF.